What follows are 3 T cell receptor beta chains derived from one specimen sequenced in a study of T cell responses to AZD1222 COVID-19 vaccine (dated by TCRdb to the early 2020s). Interpreted using the paper, the time point label stands for: baseline before first vaccination. The library was built by means of the immunoSEQ multiplex PCR assay. TCRdb obtained this table from immuneACCESS and retained in-frame rearrangements with V and J assigned. These tables miss some clones; where compared with another copy, unresolved V genes account for less than half of the shortfall, and the remainder is unexplained. In all, the sample holds 110,000 to 150,000 clones, and more than 80% of those were seen once. The ten largest clones add up to about 3% of the sample. This material consisted of peripheral blood, taken on day 0 of AZD1222 vaccination. The receptor set was obtained from an adult in good health.

The chain carries TRBV3-1 (or the pseudogene TRBV3-2) and TRBJ1-3, with D unresolved. The CDR3 loop spans 17 amino acids. Germline CDR1 and CDR2: LGHDT and YNNKEL (reference sequence). Trimming pared 4 bases from V and 4 bases from J, leaving 20 bases between. Here the CDR3 reads CASSPRQSSLLGNTIYF. The CDR3 region has the DNA TGTGCCAGCAGCCCCCGACAATCCTCCCTGTTGGGAAACACCATATATTTT.

This clone was recorded once. The genes are TRBV5-1 and TRBJ2-3; the D is unclear. Germline-derived CDR1 and CDR2 are SGHRS and YFSETQ. CDR3 length: 16 amino acids. V lost 0 bases, J lost 0 bases, and 11 bases lay in between. The CDR3 region is CASSLGRPSSTDTQYF. CDR3 coding DNA: TGCGCCAGCAGCTTGGGTCGGCCGTCTAGCACAGATACGCAGTATTTT.

The V call is TRBV2, the J call TRBJ2-2, with TRBD1 matching over 7 bases. The V segment lost 7 bases and the J segment 1 base; nucleotides outside the gene matches: 3. CDR1 and CDR2 from the germline V gene are SNHLY and FYNNEI. The CDR3 consists of 14 residues. The CDR3 here is CASKGTVNTGELFF. The CDR3 DNA sequence: TGTGCCAGCAAAGGGACAGTGAACACCGGGGAGCTGTTTTTT.